A selection of T cell receptor beta chains follows, all from one sample in a study of T cells in Graves' hyperthyroidism and ophthalmopathy. TCRdb recomputed calls from the multiplex PCR reads with MiXCR, one row per CDR3 protein. The table records hundreds of thousands of distinct CDR3 sequences, roughly 14% of them present only once. The sequencing sample was made of blood. These receptors all come from a young woman with Graves' hyperthyroidism. Both conserved end residues are part of each CDR3. D genes are given only for firm matches. Only part of the rows carry a size: once, few, many, or a class if the clone is expanded.

D	length	size	V	J	DNA	CDR3
TRBD1	15	many	TRBV5-1	TRBJ1-3	TGCGCCAGCAGACGGACAGGGTCGAGTGGAAACACCATATATTTT	CASRRTGSSGNTIYF
.	13	many	TRBV28	TRBJ1-5	TGTGCCAGCAGTCCCACCTATGGTAATGCCCAGCATTTT	CASSPTYGNAQHF
TRBD2	17	.	TRBV20-1	TRBJ2-1	TGCAGTGCTAGAGATTTAACTAGCGGGGGGGCGTGGGATGAGCAGTTCTTC	CSARDLTSGGAWDEQFF
.	15	many	TRBV27	TRBJ1-1	TGTGCCAGCAGTCGGACTACTGCCCTCAACTATGAAGCTTTCTTT	CASSRTTALNYEAFF
.	13	many	TRBV10-3	TRBJ1-1	TGTGCCATCACCTATTCAGTAAACACTGAAGCTTTCTTT	CAITYSVNTEAFF
.	13	.	TRBV28	TRBJ1-1	TGTGCCAGCAGTTTGGGCAGAAACACTGAAGTTTTCTTT	CASSLGRNTEVFF
.	13	.	TRBV9	TRBJ1-5	TGTGCCAGCAGCCCATCACCGGGTCAGCCCCAGCATTTT	CASSPSPGQPQHF
.	13	once	TRBV20-1	TRBJ1-6	TGCAGTCCGGAAAGGGATAATAATTCACCCCTCCACTTT	CSPERDNNSPLHF
.	19	many	TRBV11-2	TRBJ2-6	TGTGCCAGCAGCTGGGTCGTGGAGATGGCCCCCTCTGGGGCCAACGTCCTGACTTTC	CASSWVVEMAPSGANVLTF
TRBD1	13	few	TRBV7-2	TRBJ2-4	TGTGCCAGCAGCTTAGTGGGACAGGGGATTCAGTACTTC	CASSLVGQGIQYF